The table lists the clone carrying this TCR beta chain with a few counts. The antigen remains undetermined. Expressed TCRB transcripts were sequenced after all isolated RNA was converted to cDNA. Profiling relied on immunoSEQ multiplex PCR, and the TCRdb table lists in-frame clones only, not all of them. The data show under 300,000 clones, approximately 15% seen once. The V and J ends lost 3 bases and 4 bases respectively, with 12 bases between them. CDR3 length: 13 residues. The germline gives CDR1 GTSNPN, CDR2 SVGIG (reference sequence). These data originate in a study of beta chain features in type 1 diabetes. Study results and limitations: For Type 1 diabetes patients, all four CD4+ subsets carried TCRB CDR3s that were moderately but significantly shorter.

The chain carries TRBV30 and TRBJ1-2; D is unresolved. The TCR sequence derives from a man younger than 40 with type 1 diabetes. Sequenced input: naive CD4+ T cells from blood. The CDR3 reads CAWSMALAYGYTF. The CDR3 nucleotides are TGTGCCTGGAGCATGGCCCTTGCCTATGGCTACACCTTC.